This TCR beta chain comes out of a study of Graves' ophthalmopathy and Graves' hyperthyroidism. Study summary: Upon initial diagnosis and before any treatment, peripheral blood was collected.

Sampling over 7.5 ml of fresh peripheral blood provided the PBMCs. TCR beta CDR3 regions were amplified from RNA transcripts. An initial RT-PCR round employing HTBI primers preceded a second-round multiplex PCR. TCRdb reprocessed the multiplex PCR reads via MiXCR and lists one record per CDR3 protein. The sample records just over 600,000 distinct CDR3 sequences, about a fifth being singletons. Sequenced material: peripheral blood. The sequence came from a woman between 18 and 30 years old with stable Graves' hyperthyroidism. Some clones in this sample may be carry-over from other donors' samples.

The CDR3, as DNA: TGTGCCAGCAGTTTCCCAGGGGCGTTCTACAATGAGCAGTTCTTC. This translates into CASSFPGAFYNEQFF. The gene calls are TRBV12-3 or TRBV12-4 and TRBJ2-1, with D perhaps matching TRBD1 (6 bases). V lost 3 bases and J 3 bases, leaving 12 bases between the germline ends. The CDR3 covers 15 residues.